Each of the 8 T cell receptor beta chains below was sequenced from the same sample in a study of identical twins. TCRdb ran MiXCR on the 5' RACE reads and lists one entry per CDR3 protein. Counted here are 500,000 or so distinct CDR3 sequences, around an eighth occurring once; the ten biggest clones make up more than 0.8%. These data are also associated with another study on yellow fever vaccine responses in identical twins.

Sample: CD4+ T cells sorted from blood. The receptor source for this set is a woman between 18 and 30 years old in good health.

The V and J genes are TRBV5-1 and TRBJ2-3, with TRBD2 identical over 7 bases. Losses at the gene ends were 4 bases for V and 0 bases for J; bases not matched to a gene: 5. CDR3 length equals 15 residues. Looked up from germline, CDR1 is SGHRS and CDR2 is YFSETQ. DNA of the CDR3: TGCGCCAGCAGCCCGCGGGGGATGAGCACAGATACGCAGTATTTT. Its protein is CASSPRGMSTDTQYF.

The rearrangement joins TRBV12-3 or TRBV12-4 to TRBJ2-1; TRBD1 matches at 7 bases. J was trimmed by 9 bases and V by 6 bases; bases with no gene match: 8. The CDR3 is 13 residues long. CDR3 bases: TGTGCCAGCAGCCCCAGTACAGGGGTTGAGCAGTTCTTC. It translates to CASSPSTGVEQFF.

The chain carries TRBV25-1 and TRBJ2-4; possibly TRBD2 for D (6 bases). V was clipped by 1 base and J by 0 bases, with 10 bases between them. Germline V lookup: CDR1 MGHDK, CDR2 SYGVNS. The CDR3 runs 16 residues. The CDR3 reads CASSESGGLAKNIQYF. The CDR3 DNA reads as TGTGCCAGCAGTGAATCCGGGGGACTAGCCAAAAACATTCAGTACTTC.

The chain has TRBV2 and TRBJ2-3; D possibly uses TRBD1 or TRBD2 (6 bases each). The germline V gene has CDR1 SNHLY and CDR2 FYNNEI. The CDR3 length is 16 residues. V lost 7 bases and J lost 0, with 17 bases in between. The CDR3 DNA is TGTGCCAGCACCCTCGGGGGCGTCCCAAGCACAGATACGCAGTATTTT. Protein sequence: CASTLGGVPSTDTQYF.

The V and J genes are TRBV6-5 and TRBJ2-3; perhaps D is TRBD1 or TRBD2 (6 bases each). The V end lost 0 bases, the J end lost 7 bases, and 20 bases lay between the germline ends. The germline V gene encodes CDR1 MNHEY and CDR2 SVGAGI. The CDR3 is 17 residues long. The CDR3 DNA reads as TGTGCCAGCAGTTACTCGTCGGGCAAGGGGGGAAGGAATACGCAGTATTTT. Amino acids: CASSYSSGKGGRNTQYF.

This clonotype was recorded many times. The V gene is TRBV29-1, the J gene TRBJ2-2; D unclear. This CDR3 contains 14 residues. Looked up from germline, CDR1 is SQVTM and CDR2 is ANQGSEA. V was trimmed by 7 bases and J by 5 bases, leaving 17 bases between them. The CDR3 region is CSARPLVGTGELFF. The CDR3 nucleotides read TGCAGCGCGCGTCCCCTGGTTGGTACCGGGGAGCTGTTTTTT.

This clonotype has a handful of counts. This chain uses TRBV20-1 with TRBJ2-4; 14 nucleotides match TRBD2. Germline V CDR1 and CDR2: DFQATT, SNEGSKA (reference sequence). The CDR3 has 19 residues. The junction had 13 bases not matched to a gene; V was cut back by 2 bases and J by 4 bases. The CDR3 sequence: CSARPPGTSGGARKNIQYF. CDR3 coding DNA: TGCAGTGCTAGACCTCCCGGGACTAGCGGGGGAGCCCGGAAAAACATTCAGTACTTC.

The chain uses TRBV5-1 and TRBJ2-1; TRBD2 is a possible D gene (5 bases). Germline V gene data show CDR1 as SGHRS and CDR2 as YFSETQ. This CDR3 contains 14 residues. Between the trimmed V and J ends, which lost 3 bases and 4 bases, there was a span of 11 bases. The CDR3 spells CASSSGSGYNEQFF. CDR3 nucleotides: TGCGCCAGCAGCTCGGGCAGCGGTTACAATGAGCAGTTCTTC.